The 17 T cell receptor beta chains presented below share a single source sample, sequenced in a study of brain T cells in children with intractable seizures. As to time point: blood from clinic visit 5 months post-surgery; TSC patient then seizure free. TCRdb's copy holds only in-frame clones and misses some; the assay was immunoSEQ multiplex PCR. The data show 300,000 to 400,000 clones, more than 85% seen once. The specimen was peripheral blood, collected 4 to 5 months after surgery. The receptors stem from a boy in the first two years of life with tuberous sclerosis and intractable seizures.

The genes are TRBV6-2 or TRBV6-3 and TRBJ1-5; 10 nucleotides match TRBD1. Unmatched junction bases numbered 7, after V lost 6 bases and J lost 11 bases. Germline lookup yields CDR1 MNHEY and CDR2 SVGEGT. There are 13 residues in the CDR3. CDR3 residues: CASSDRGLLAQHF. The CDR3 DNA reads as TGTGCCAGCAGCGACAGGGGGCTGCTCGCCCAGCATTTT.

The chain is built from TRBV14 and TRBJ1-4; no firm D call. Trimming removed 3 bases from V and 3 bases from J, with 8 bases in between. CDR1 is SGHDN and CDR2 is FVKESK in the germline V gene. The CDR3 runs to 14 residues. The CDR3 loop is CASSHFGANEKLFF. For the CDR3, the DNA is TGTGCCAGCAGCCATTTTGGGGCTAATGAAAAACTGTTTTTT.

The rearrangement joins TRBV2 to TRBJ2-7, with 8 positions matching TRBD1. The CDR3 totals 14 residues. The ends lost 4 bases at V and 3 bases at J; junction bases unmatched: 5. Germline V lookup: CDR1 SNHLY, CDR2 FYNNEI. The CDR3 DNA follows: TGTGCCAGCAGTGCCAGGGGGCCTCTCTACGAGCAGTACTTC. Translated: CASSARGPLYEQYF.

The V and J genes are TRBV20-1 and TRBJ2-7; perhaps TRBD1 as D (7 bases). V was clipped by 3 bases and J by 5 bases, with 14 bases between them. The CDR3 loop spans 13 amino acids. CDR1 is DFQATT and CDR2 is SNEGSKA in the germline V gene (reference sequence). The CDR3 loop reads CSASRQGGNEQYF. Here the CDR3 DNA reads TGCAGTGCTAGTCGACAGGGAGGTAACGAGCAGTACTTC.

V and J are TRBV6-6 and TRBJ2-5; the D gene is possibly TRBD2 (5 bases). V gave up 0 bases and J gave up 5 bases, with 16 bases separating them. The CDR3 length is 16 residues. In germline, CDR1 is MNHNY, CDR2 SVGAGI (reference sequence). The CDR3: CASSYSGSSLGETQYF. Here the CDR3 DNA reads TGTGCCAGCAGTTACTCGGGGTCTAGCCTGGGGGAGACCCAGTACTTC.

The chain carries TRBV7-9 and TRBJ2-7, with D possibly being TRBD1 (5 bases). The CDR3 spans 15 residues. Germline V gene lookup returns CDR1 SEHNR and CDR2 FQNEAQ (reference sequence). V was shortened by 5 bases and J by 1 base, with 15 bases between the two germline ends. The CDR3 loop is CASSNIGDSSYEQYF. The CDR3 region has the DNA TGTGCCAGCAGCAATATAGGAGACAGTTCCTACGAGCAGTACTTC.

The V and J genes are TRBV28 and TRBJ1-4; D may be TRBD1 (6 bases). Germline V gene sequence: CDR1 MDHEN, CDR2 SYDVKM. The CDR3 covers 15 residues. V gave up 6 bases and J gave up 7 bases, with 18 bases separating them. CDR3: CASSPRGRGREKLFF. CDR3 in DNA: TGTGCCAGCAGCCCAAGGGGCAGGGGCCGTGAAAAACTGTTTTTT.

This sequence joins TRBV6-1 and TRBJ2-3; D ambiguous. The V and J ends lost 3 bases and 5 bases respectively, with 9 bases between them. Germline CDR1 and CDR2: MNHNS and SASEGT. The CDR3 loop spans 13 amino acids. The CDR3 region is CASSDLQRDTQYF. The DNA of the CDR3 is TGTGCCAGCAGTGACCTGCAGAGAGATACGCAGTATTTT.

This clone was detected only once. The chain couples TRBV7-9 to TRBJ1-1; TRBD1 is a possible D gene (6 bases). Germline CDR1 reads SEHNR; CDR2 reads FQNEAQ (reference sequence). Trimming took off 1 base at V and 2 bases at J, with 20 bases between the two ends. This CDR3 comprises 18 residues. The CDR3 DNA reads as TGTGCCAGCAGCTTAGTGGGACATCCTCGAGATATAAACACTGAAGCTTTCTTT. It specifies CASSLVGHPRDINTEAFF.

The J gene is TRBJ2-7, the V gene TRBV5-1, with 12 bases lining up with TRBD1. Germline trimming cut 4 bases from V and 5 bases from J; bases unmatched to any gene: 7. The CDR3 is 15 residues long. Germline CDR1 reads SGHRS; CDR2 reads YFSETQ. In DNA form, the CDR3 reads TGCGCCAGCAGCCCGGGACAGGGGGCGAATCACGAGCAGTACTTC. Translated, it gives CASSPGQGANHEQYF.

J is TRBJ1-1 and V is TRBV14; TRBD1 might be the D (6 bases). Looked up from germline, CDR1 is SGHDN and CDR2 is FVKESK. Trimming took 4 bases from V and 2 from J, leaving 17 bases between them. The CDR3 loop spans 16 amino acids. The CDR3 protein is CASSPMGQGTNTEAFF. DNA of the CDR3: TGTGCCAGCAGCCCAATGGGGCAGGGGACTAACACTGAAGCTTTCTTT.

The CDR3 sequence is CASSPGQGSYEQYF. For the CDR3, the DNA is TGTGCCAGCAGCCCGGGACAGGGCTCCTACGAGCAGTACTTC. The chain is built from TRBV3-1 (or the pseudogene TRBV3-2) and TRBJ2-7, with 9 positions matching TRBD1. The V segment lost 4 bases and the J segment 0 bases; nucleotides outside the gene matches: 1. Germline CDR1 and CDR2: LGHDT and YNNKEL (reference sequence). The CDR3 sequence is 14 residues long.

In nucleotides, the CDR3 is TGTGCCAGCAGCCAAGATCCGGCTAGCGGGGGGGAAGAGACCCAGTACTTC. Translated: CASSQDPASGGEETQYF. The chain links TRBV3-1 (or the pseudogene TRBV3-2) to TRBJ2-5; 12 nucleotides agree with TRBD2. Germline V gives CDR1 LGHDT, CDR2 YNNKEL (reference sequence). The trim removed 0 bases at V and 3 bases at J, leaving 5 bases unmatched. The CDR3 has 17 amino acids.

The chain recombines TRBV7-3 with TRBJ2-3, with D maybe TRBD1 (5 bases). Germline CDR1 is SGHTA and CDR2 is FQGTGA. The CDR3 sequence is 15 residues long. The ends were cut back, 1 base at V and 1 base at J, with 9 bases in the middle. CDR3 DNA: TGTGCCAGCAGCTTAAACAGGCCCGGCACAGATACGCAGTATTTT. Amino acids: CASSLNRPGTDTQYF.

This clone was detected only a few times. CDR3 nucleotides: TGTGCCAGTAGTTATGTGAGCAATCAGCCCCAGCATTTT. Its protein is CASSYVSNQPQHF. The chain carries TRBV19 and TRBJ1-5; no reliable D call. Trimming left V 5 bases short and J 1 base short, with 6 bases between. Germline V gene data show CDR1 as LNHDA and CDR2 as SQIVND (reference sequence). CDR3 length: 13 amino acids.

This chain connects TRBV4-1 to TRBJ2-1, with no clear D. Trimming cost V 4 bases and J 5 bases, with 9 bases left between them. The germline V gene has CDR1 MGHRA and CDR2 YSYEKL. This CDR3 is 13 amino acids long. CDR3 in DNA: TGCGCCAGCAGCCCAGACCACAACAATGAGCAGTTCTTC. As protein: CASSPDHNNEQFF.

CDR3 in DNA: TGTGCCAGCAGTCGGACCCAACGGGGAGCCAAAAACATTCAGTACTTC. It specifies CASSRTQRGAKNIQYF. V usage is TRBV3-1 (or the pseudogene TRBV3-2) and J usage is TRBJ2-4, with D maybe TRBD2 (5 bases). This CDR3 contains 16 residues. From germline, CDR1 is LGHDT and CDR2 YNNKEL (reference sequence). The germline V and J ends were trimmed by 6 bases and 0 bases, with 15 bases remaining between them.